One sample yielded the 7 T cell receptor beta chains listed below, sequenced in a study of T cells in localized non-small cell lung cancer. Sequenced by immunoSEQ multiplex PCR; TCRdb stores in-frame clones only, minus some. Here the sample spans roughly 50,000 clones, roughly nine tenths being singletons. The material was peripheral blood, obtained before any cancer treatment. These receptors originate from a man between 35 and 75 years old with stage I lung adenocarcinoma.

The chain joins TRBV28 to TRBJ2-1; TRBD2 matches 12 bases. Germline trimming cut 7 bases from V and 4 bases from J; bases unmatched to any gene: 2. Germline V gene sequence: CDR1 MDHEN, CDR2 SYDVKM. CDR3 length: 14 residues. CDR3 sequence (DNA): TGTGCCAGCATTACTAGCGGGGGGTACAATGAGCAGTTCTTC. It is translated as CASITSGGYNEQFF. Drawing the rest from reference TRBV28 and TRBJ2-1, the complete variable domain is DVKVTQSSRYLVKRTGEKVFLECVQDMDHENMFWYRQDPGLGLRLIYFSYDVKMKEKGDIPEGYSVSREKKERFSLILESASTNQTSMYLCASITSGGYNEQFFGPGTRLTVL.

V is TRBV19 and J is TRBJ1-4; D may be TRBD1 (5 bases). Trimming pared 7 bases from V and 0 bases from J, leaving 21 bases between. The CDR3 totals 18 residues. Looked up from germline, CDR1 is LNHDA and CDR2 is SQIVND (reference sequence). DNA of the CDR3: TGTGCCAGTAACCCAACCTGGGGCGCCCGGTCAACTAATGAAAAACTGTTTTTT. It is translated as CASNPTWGARSTNEKLFF.

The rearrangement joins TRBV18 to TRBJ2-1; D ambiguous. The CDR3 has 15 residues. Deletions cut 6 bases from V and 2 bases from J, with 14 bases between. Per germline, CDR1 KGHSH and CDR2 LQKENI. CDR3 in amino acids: CASSPRAMAYNEQFF. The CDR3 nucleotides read TGTGCCAGCTCCCCCCGCGCGATGGCCTACAATGAGCAGTTCTTC.

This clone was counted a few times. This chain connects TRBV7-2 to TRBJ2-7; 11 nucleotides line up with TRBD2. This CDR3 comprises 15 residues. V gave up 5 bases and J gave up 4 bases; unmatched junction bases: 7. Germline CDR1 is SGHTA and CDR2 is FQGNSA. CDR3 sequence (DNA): TGTGCCAGCAGCGTACTAGCGGGAGAGGGGTACGAGCAGTACTTC. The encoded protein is CASSVLAGEGYEQYF.

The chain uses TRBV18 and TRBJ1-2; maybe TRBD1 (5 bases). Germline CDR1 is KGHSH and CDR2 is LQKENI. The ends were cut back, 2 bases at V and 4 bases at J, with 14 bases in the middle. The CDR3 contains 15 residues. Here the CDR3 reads CASSPRGKGGYGYTF. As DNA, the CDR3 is TGTGCCAGCTCACCAAGGGGAAAGGGAGGCTATGGCTACACCTTC.

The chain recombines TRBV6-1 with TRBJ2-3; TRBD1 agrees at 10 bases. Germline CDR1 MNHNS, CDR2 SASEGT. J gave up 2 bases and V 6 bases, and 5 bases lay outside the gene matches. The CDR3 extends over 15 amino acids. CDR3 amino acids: CASSAGTGVTDTQYF. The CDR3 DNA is TGTGCCAGCAGCGCCGGGACAGGGGTCACAGATACGCAGTATTTT.

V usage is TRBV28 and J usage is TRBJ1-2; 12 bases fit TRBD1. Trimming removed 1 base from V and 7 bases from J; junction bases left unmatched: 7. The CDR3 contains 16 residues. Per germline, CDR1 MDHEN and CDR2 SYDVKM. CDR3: CASSLFGTGGRIGYTF. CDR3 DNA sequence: TGTGCCAGCAGTTTATTTGGGACAGGGGGCCGGATTGGCTACACCTTC.